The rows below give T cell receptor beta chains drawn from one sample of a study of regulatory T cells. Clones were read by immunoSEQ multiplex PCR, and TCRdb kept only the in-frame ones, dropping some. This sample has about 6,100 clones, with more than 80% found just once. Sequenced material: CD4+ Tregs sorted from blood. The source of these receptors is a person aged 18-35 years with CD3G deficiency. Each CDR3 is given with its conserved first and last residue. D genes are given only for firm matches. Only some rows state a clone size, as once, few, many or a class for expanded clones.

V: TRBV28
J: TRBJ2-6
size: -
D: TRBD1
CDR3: CASSSQGSGANVLTF
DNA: TGTGCCAGCAGTTCACAGGGGTCTGGGGCCAACGTCCTGACTTTC

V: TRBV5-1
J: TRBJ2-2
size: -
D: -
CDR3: CASRFGTNTGELFF
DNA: TGCGCCAGCCGTTTCGGGACCAACACCGGGGAGCTGTTTTTT

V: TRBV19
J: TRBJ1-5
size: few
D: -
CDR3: CASSRRTVEGNQPQHF
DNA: TGTGCCAGTAGTAGAAGAACGGTGGAGGGCAATCAGCCCCAGCATTTT

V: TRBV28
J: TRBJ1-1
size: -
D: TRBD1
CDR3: CASSEGGQKNTEAFF
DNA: TGTGCCAGCAGCGAGGGGGGACAGAAGAACACTGAGGCTTTCTTT

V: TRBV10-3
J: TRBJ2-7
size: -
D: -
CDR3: CAISEGFAYEQYF
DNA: TGTGCCATCAGTGAAGGATTTGCCTACGAGCAGTACTTC

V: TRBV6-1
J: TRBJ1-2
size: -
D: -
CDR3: CASSDRDYGYTF
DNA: TGTGCCAGCAGTGACCGGGACTATGGCTACACCTTC

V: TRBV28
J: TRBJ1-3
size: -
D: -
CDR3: CASSPWVDRSSGNTIYF
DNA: TGTGCCAGCAGCCCTTGGGTAGACAGGTCCTCTGGAAACACCATATATTTT

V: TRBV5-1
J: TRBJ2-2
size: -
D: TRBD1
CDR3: CASSPSQGTVPTGELFF
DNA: TGCGCCAGCAGCCCAAGTCAAGGGACAGTTCCCACCGGGGAGCTGTTTTTT

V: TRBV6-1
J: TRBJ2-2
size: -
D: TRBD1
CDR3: CASSEKWVFDRVNTGELFF
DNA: TGTGCCAGCAGTGAAAAATGGGTCTTCGACAGGGTGAACACCGGGGAGCTGTTTTTT

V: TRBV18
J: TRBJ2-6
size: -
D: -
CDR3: CASSPGGTAGANVLTF
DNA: TGTGCCAGCTCACCAGGAGGAACAGCTGGGGCCAACGTCCTGACTTTC

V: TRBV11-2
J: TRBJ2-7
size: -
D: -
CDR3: CASSSDIHYEQYF
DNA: TGTGCCAGCAGCTCGGACATACATTACGAGCAGTACTTC

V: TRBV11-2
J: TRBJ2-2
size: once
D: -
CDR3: CASSLGRREVRTGELFF
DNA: TGTGCCAGCAGCTTAGGACGGCGGGAAGTCAGAACCGGGGAGCTGTTTTTT

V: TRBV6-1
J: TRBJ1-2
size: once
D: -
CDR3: CASRELARANYGYTF
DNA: TGTGCCAGCAGGGAATTGGCCCGGGCTAACTATGGCTACACCTTC

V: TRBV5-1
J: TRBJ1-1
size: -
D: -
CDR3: CASSLGSGIGTEAFF
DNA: TGCGCCAGCAGCTTGGGCTCAGGGATCGGCACTGAAGCTTTCTTT

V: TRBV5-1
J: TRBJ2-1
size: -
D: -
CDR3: CASSLGDLFNEQFF
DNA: TGCGCCAGCAGCTTGGGCGACTTATTCAATGAGCAGTTCTTC

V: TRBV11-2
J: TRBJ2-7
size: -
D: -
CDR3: CASSLFENGEQYF
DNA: TGTGCCAGCAGCTTATTTGAAAACGGCGAGCAGTACTTC

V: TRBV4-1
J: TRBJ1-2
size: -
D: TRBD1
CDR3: CASSPLLRGWGGGYTF
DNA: TGCGCCAGCAGCCCCCTACTCAGGGGGTGGGGGGGTGGCTACACCTTC

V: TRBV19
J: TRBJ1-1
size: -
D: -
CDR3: CASSPNRVEAFF
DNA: TGTGCCAGTAGCCCTAACAGGGTTGAAGCTTTCTTT

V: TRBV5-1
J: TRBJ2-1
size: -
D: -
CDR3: CASSLGNEQFF
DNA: TGCGCCAGCAGCTTGGGGAATGAGCAGTTCTTC

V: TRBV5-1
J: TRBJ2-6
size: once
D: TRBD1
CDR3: CASSLRDSYSGANVLTF
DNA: TGCGCCAGCAGCTTGAGGGACAGCTACTCTGGGGCCAACGTCCTGACTTTC

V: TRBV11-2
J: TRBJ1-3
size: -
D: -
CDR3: CASSLAWGNTIYF
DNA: TGTGCCAGCAGCTTAGCCTGGGGAAACACCATATATTTT

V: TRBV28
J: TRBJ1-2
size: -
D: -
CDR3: CASKEGRSPGYTF
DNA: TGTGCCAGCAAAGAGGGCCGTAGCCCCGGCTACACCTTC

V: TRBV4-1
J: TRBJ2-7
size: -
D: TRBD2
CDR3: CASSHDTGTSGSRSEQYF
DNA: TGCGCCAGCAGCCATGACACCGGGACTAGCGGGAGCCGCAGCGAGCAGTACTTC

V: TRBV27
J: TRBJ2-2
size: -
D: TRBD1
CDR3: CASNPLGQVGELFF
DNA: TGTGCCAGCAACCCGCTGGGACAGGTCGGGGAGCTGTTTTTT

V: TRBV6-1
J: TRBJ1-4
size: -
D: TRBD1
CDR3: CASRTQGRSEKLFF
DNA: TGTGCCAGCAGGACACAGGGGAGGAGTGAAAAACTGTTTTTT

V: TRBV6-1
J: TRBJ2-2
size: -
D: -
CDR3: CASSGRLTGELFF
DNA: TGTGCCAGCAGTGGAAGGTTGACCGGGGAGCTGTTTTTT

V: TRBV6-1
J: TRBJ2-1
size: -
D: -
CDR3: CASTGAARDEQFF
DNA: TGTGCCAGCACGGGAGCCGCGAGGGATGAGCAGTTCTTC

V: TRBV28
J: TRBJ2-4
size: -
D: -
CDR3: CASSGGIWEVAKNIQYF
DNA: TGTGCCAGCAGTGGGGGAATTTGGGAGGTAGCCAAAAACATTCAGTACTTC

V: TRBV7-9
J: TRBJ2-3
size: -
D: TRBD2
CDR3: CASSPGLAGADTQYF
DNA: TGTGCCAGCAGCCCCGGACTAGCGGGAGCAGATACGCAGTATTTT

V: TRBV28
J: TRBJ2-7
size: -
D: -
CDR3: CASSDFISSYEQYF
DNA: TGTGCCAGCAGTGATTTCATCTCTTCCTACGAGCAGTACTTC

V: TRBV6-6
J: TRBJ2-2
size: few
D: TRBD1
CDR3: CASSLRRTGPSGELFF
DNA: TGTGCCAGCAGTTTGAGACGGACAGGGCCTTCCGGGGAGCTGTTTTTT

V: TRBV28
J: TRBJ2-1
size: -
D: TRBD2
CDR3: CASRSGTYNEQFF
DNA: TGTGCCAGCAGGAGCGGGACCTACAATGAGCAGTTCTTC

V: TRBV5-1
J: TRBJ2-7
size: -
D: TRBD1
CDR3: CASSILGQGVGEQYF
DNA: TGCGCCAGCAGCATCCTGGGACAGGGTGTGGGCGAGCAGTACTTC

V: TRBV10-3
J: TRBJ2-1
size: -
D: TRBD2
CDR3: CATRTGGGSNNEQFF
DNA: TGTGCCACCCGAACGGGAGGCGGGAGTAACAATGAGCAGTTCTTC

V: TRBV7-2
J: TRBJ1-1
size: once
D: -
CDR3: CASSLHSGGTEAFF
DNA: TGTGCCAGCAGCCTACATTCGGGCGGCACTGAAGCTTTCTTT

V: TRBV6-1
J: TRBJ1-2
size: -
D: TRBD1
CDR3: CASSARGRDYGYTF
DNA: TGTGCCAGCAGTGCCAGGGGGCGCGACTATGGCTACACCTTC

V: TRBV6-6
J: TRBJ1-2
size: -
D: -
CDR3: CASSYFWTRGNGYTF
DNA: TGTGCCAGCAGTTACTTTTGGACCCGGGGAAATGGCTACACCTTC

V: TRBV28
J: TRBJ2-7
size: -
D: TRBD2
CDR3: CASGTSGGIKGEQYF
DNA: TGTGCCAGCGGCACTAGCGGGGGTATCAAGGGCGAGCAGTACTTC

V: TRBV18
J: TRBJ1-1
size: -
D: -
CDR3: CASSPTGDAEAFF
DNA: TGTGCCAGCTCACCGACTGGGGACGCTGAAGCTTTCTTT

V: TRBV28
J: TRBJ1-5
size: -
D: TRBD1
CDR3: CASSPPRQGGGQPQHF
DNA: TGTGCCAGCAGTCCCCCGAGACAGGGAGGAGGTCAGCCCCAGCATTTT

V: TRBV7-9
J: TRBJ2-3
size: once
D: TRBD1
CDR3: CASSSGTGEPDTQYF
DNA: TGTGCCAGCAGTTCCGGGACAGGGGAGCCGGATACGCAGTATTTT

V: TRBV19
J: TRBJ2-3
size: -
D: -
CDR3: CASSLSYRVNTQYF
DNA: TGTGCCAGTAGTCTCTCCTACAGGGTTAATACGCAGTATTTT

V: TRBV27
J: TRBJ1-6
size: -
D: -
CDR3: CASSLRQGNSPLHF
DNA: TGTGCCAGCAGTCTTCGTCAGGGAAACTCACCCCTCCACTTT

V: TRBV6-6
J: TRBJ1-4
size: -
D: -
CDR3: CASREGREKLFF
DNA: TGTGCCAGCAGGGAAGGAAGAGAAAAACTGTTTTTT

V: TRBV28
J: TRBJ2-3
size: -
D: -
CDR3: CASTPAGTDTQYF
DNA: TGTGCCAGCACTCCCGCGGGCACAGATACGCAGTATTTT

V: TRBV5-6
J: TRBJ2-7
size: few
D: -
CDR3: CASQTKGTPPYEQYF
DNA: TGTGCCAGTCAAACCAAGGGGACACCCCCCTACGAGCAGTACTTC

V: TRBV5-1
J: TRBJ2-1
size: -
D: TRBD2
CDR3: CASSAGLAGGQNEQFF
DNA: TGCGCCAGCAGCGCGGGACTAGCGGGAGGTCAAAATGAGCAGTTCTTC

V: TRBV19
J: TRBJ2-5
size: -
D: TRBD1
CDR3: CASSSRTGPQETQYF
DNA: TGTGCCAGTAGTTCTCGGACAGGCCCCCAAGAGACCCAGTACTTC

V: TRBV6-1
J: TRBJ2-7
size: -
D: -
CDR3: CASRQAPHEQYF
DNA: TGTGCCAGCCGCCAGGCGCCACACGAGCAGTACTTC

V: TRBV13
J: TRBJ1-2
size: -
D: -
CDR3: CASSPRQAYGYTF
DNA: TGTGCCAGCAGTCCGAGACAAGCCTATGGCTACACCTTC

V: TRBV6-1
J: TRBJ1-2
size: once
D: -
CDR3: CASRDFNYGYTF
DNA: TGTGCCAGCAGGGACTTTAACTATGGCTACACCTTC

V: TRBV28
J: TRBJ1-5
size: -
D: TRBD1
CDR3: CASHGTGALNSNQPQHF
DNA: TGTGCCAGTCATGGGACAGGGGCCCTAAATAGCAATCAGCCCCAGCATTTT

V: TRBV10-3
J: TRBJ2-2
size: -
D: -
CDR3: CAISERGNTGELFF
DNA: TGTGCCATCAGTGAGCGGGGGAACACCGGGGAGCTGTTTTTT

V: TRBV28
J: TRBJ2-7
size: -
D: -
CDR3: CASSLAVRAKGEQYF
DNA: TGTGCCAGCAGTTTGGCGGTACGGGCTAAGGGCGAGCAGTACTTC

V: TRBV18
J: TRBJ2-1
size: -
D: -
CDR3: CASSPSLYNEQFF
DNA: TGTGCCAGCTCACCATCTCTGTACAATGAGCAGTTCTTC